The 4 T cell receptor beta chains given below trace back to one sample, sequenced in a study of blood T cell repertoires in COVID-19. Produced via immunoSEQ multiplex PCR; TCRdb's table is partial and in-frame only. The sample carries some 110,000 clones, around 80% recorded once. Sequenced input: peripheral blood. The receptors stem from a middle-aged man with acute or convalescent COVID-19.

V is TRBV27 and J is TRBJ2-3, with 11 positions matching TRBD2. Per the germline V gene, CDR1 is MNHEY and CDR2 is SMNVEV (reference sequence). The CDR3 has 18 amino acids. The trim removed 6 bases at V and 0 bases at J, leaving 11 bases unmatched. The CDR3 protein is CASSPLAGAHLSTDTQYF. In nucleotides, the CDR3 is TGTGCCAGCAGCCCACTAGCGGGGGCCCACCTTAGCACAGATACGCAGTATTTT.

The chain links TRBV28 to TRBJ2-7; no clear D. Per the germline V gene, CDR1 is MDHEN and CDR2 is SYDVKM. The CDR3 has 14 residues. Trimming cost V 3 bases and J 6 bases, with 15 bases left between them. The CDR3 DNA reads as TGTGCCAGCAGTTTGGTGCCAGACACCTCCGAGCAGTACTTC. This sequence encodes CASSLVPDTSEQYF. Filled out from reference TRBV28 and TRBJ2-7, the complete variable domain reads DVKVTQSSRYLVKRTGEKVFLECVQDMDHENMFWYRQDPGLGLRLIYFSYDVKMKEKGDIPEGYSVSREKKERFSLILESASTNQTSMYLCASSLVPDTSEQYFGPGTRLTVT.

The chain is built from TRBV28 and TRBJ1-4; TRBD1 agrees at 8 bases. This CDR3 has 19 amino acids. CDR1 and CDR2 (germline): MDHEN, SYDVKM. V dropped 4 bases and J dropped 2; count of bases not matched to a gene: 15. CDR3 residues: CASSSPRTGMELTNEKLFF. CDR3 coding DNA: TGTGCCAGCAGTTCACCACGGACAGGGATGGAATTGACTAATGAAAAACTGTTTTTT.

This clone showed up just a few times. Other nucleotide sequences from this sample produce the same CDR3. The gene calls are TRBV27 and TRBJ2-5; 9 bases match TRBD1. The trim removed 6 bases at V and 1 base at J, leaving 3 bases unmatched. Germline CDR1 MNHEY, CDR2 SMNVEV (reference sequence). The CDR3 consists of 14 residues. DNA for the CDR3: TGTGCCAGCAGCCTGACAGGGGGCCAAGAGACCCAGTACTTC. Its protein is CASSLTGGQETQYF.